The 30 T cell receptor beta chains below all came from one sample that was sequenced in a study of identical twins. MiXCR, run by TCRdb on the 5' RACE reads, gives a single entry per CDR3 protein. The sample shows roughly 200,000 distinct CDR3 sequences, more than 6.5% of them seen only once. The same data also contributed to another study, on yellow fever vaccine responses in identical twins.

Sequences were obtained from memory (CD45RO+) T cells sorted from blood. These receptors were taken from a woman between 18 and 29 years old in good health.

The table lists this clonotype with many counts. V is TRBV27 and J is TRBJ1-2; unclear D gene. Germline values: CDR1 MNHEY, CDR2 SMNVEV (reference sequence). V was shortened by 3 bases and J by 4 bases, with 12 bases between the two germline ends. The CDR3 is 14 amino acids. The CDR3 DNA sequence: TGTGCCAGCAGTTTGAGGAGGGAGGGCTATGGCTACACCTTC. It codes for CASSLRREGYGYTF.

This clonotype has just a few counts. The chain joins TRBV3-1 to TRBJ2-7; tentatively, D is TRBD1 or TRBD2 (5 bases each). CDR3 size: 11 residues. Germline V gene sequence: CDR1 LGHDT, CDR2 YNNKEL (reference sequence). V lost 3 bases, J lost 7 bases, and 7 bases lay in between. CDR3 nucleotide sequence: TGTGCCAGCAGCCAGGGGGATGAGCAGTACTTC. Amino acids: CASSQGDEQYF.

The chain has TRBV3-1 and TRBJ1-2; D is ambiguous. The CDR3 loop spans 11 amino acids. CDR1 is LGHDT and CDR2 is YNNKEL in the germline V gene (reference sequence). V was clipped by 1 base and J by 8 bases, with 5 bases between them. The CDR3 DNA reads TGTGCCAGCAGCCAAGGCGGGGGCTACACCTTC. Amino acid sequence: CASSQGGGYTF.

This clonotype was seen many times. This chain joins TRBV6-5 and TRBJ2-3, with 11 bases aligning to TRBD2. Per germline, CDR1 MNHEY and CDR2 SVGAGI. The CDR3 loop spans 15 amino acids. Trimming cost V 6 bases and J 1 base; bases outside gene matches: 3. The CDR3 reads CASRLAGGGTDTQYF. CDR3 nucleotides: TGTGCCAGCAGGTTAGCGGGAGGGGGCACAGATACGCAGTATTTT.

This clonotype appeared many times. The chain joins TRBV10-3 to TRBJ1-1; no clear D. V shed 10 bases and J shed 0 bases, with 9 bases lying between them. The CDR3 extends over 12 amino acids. The germline CDR1 and CDR2 sequences are ENHRY and SYGVKD. CDR3 residues: CATSPMNTEAFF. CDR3 nucleotide sequence: TGTGCCACCTCCCCCATGAACACTGAAGCTTTCTTT.

The chain carries TRBV20-1 and TRBJ2-3, with TRBD2 as a possible D gene (5 bases). The V gene lost 3 bases and the J gene lost 4 bases, with 14 bases spanning the gap. Germline values: CDR1 DFQATT, CDR2 SNEGSKA (reference sequence). CDR3 length equals 14 residues. The CDR3 coding sequence is TGCAGTGCTAGCGTAGCTGGACTGGCAGATACGCAGTATTTT. It codes for CSASVAGLADTQYF.

This chain connects TRBV14 to TRBJ2-2, with a weak D call TRBD1 (5 bases). CDR1 is SGHDN and CDR2 is FVKESK in the germline V gene. The ends were cut back, 0 bases at V and 0 bases at J, with 5 bases in the middle. The CDR3 is made up of 15 amino acids. The CDR3 sequence is CASSQDRANTGELFF. The CDR3 DNA is TGTGCCAGCAGCCAAGACAGGGCGAACACCGGGGAGCTGTTTTTT.

The sample holds a few counts of this clonotype. The chain joins TRBV7-9 to TRBJ1-2; maybe TRBD1 (5 bases). The CDR3 sequence is 12 residues long. Trimming removed 3 bases from V and 10 bases from J, with 12 bases in between. The germline CDR1 and CDR2 sequences are SEHNR and FQNEAQ (reference sequence). CDR3 residues: CASSFGPGYYTF. The CDR3 nucleotides read TGTGCCAGCAGCTTTGGGCCAGGGTACTACACCTTC. The whole variable domain, filled in from reference TRBV7-9 and TRBJ1-2, reads DTGVSQNPRHKITKRGQNVTFRCDPISEHNRLYWYRQTLGQGPEFLTYFQNEAQLEKSRLLSDRFSAERPKGSFSTLEIQRTEQGDSAMYLCASSFGPGYYTFGSGTRLTVV.

The chain has TRBV11-2 and TRBJ2-1, with TRBD2 matching 10 bases. The V segment lost 1 base and the J segment 8 bases; nucleotides outside the gene matches: 5. Per germline, CDR1 SGHAT and CDR2 FQNNGV. The CDR3 runs 15 residues. CDR3 amino acids: CASSLGTSGIDEQFF. In DNA form, the CDR3 reads TGTGCCAGCAGCTTAGGTACTAGCGGGATCGATGAGCAGTTCTTC.

The table lists this clonotype with a few counts. This rearrangement joins TRBV6-2 or TRBV6-3 to TRBJ2-3, with 10 nucleotides matching TRBD2. The CDR3 contains 19 residues. V shed 2 bases and J 4 bases; nucleotides not matched to a gene: 15. The V gene's germline CDR1 is MNHEY and CDR2 SVGEGT. As DNA, the CDR3 is TGTGCCAGCAGTTACGATGGAAGAAGCGGGAGGGCCGTTTCAGATACGCAGTATTTT. As protein: CASSYDGRSGRAVSDTQYF.

At least ten counts were recorded for this clonotype. V is TRBV12-3 or TRBV12-4 and J is TRBJ2-7; weak D call: TRBD2 (7 bases). This CDR3 has 12 amino acids. V lost 4 bases and J 5 bases, leaving 9 bases between the germline ends. The CDR3 protein is CASSWGGHEQYF. For the CDR3, the DNA is TGTGCCAGCAGTTGGGGGGGCCACGAGCAGTACTTC.

Concerning this clonotype: Just one base apart from a much larger clone, this may be a read error. The chain employs TRBV12-3 or TRBV12-4 and TRBJ2-7; no clear D gene. V lost 5 bases and J lost 6, with 20 bases in between. The CDR3 is 15 amino acids. CDR3 sequence (DNA): TGTGCCAGCAGTCCCAAGTCCTCTTCGATCTGCGAGCAGTACTTC. This sequence encodes CASSPKSSSICEQYF.

The CDR3 nucleotides read TGTGCCAGCAGGACGACAGGCGCCCAAGGCTACACCTTC. Its translation is CASRTTGAQGYTF. The chain is built from TRBV25-1 and TRBJ1-2, with D perhaps TRBD1 (6 bases). This CDR3 is 13 amino acids long. V lost 6 bases to trimming and J lost 8 bases, with 16 bases between them. Germline V CDR1 and CDR2: MGHDK, SYGVNS.

The CDR3 reads CASSPRAGAMNTGELFF. The CDR3 coding sequence is TGTGCCAGCAGCCCCCGGGCGGGGGCCATGAACACCGGGGAGCTGTTTTTT. The V call is TRBV9, the J call TRBJ2-2; tentative D call: TRBD2 (7 bases). The CDR3 length is 17 residues. The germline V and J ends were trimmed by 4 bases and 1 base, with 17 bases remaining between them. Germline values: CDR1 SGDLS, CDR2 YYNGEE.

This clonotype occurred a few times. The gene calls are TRBV7-2 and TRBJ2-3; no definite D call. V was pared by 5 bases and J by 2 bases, with 14 bases between. Germline CDR1 SGHTA, CDR2 FQGNSA. The CDR3 runs 15 residues. CDR3 amino acids: CASSGRLLSTDTQYF. In DNA, the CDR3 is TGTGCCAGCAGCGGACGGCTTCTATCCACAGATACGCAGTATTTT. Full variable domain (rest looked up from reference TRBV7-2 and TRBJ2-3): GAGVSQSPSNKVTEKGKDVELRCDPISGHTALYWYRQSLGQGLEFLIYFQGNSAPDKSGLPSDRFSAERTGGSVSTLTIQRTQQEDSAVYLCASSGRLLSTDTQYFGPGTRLTVL.

At least ten counts were recorded for this clonotype. The J gene is TRBJ1-2, the V gene TRBV20-1; unclear D gene. Germline assignment: CDR1 DFQATT and CDR2 SNEGSKA (reference sequence). V lost 0 bases, J lost 6 bases, and 2 bases lay in between. The CDR3 totals 10 residues. In nucleotides, the CDR3 is TGCAGTGCTAGAGATAATGGCTACACCTTC. Translated, it gives CSARDNGYTF.

The gene calls are TRBV6-2 or TRBV6-3 and TRBJ2-1; 10 bases agree with TRBD2. Germline lookup yields CDR1 MNHEY and CDR2 SVGEGT. With V trimmed by 7 bases and J by 4 bases, 10 bases remained unmatched. This CDR3 contains 16 residues. The CDR3 sequence is CASTALIAGGYNEQFF. CDR3 bases: TGTGCCAGCACCGCCCTTATAGCGGGGGGTTACAATGAGCAGTTCTTC.

The DNA of the CDR3 is TGTGCCAGCAGCGCGACAGGGAGCTCCTACGAGCAGTACTTC. Its protein product is CASSATGSSYEQYF. The chain employs TRBV9 and TRBJ2-7; TRBD1 matches 7 bases. CDR1 is SGDLS, CDR2 YYNGEE, per germline. The V and J ends lost 3 bases and 0 bases, in that order; junction bases with no gene match: 3. The CDR3 is made up of 14 amino acids.

This clonotype has a handful of counts. The chain recombines TRBV12-3 or TRBV12-4 with TRBJ2-5; 12 bases map to TRBD2. The CDR3 has 15 amino acids. Trimming at V came to 7 bases and at J to 3 bases, leaving 6 bases not matched to a gene. The CDR3 spells CASTLAGGPKETQYF. DNA of the CDR3: TGTGCCAGCACCCTAGCGGGGGGGCCGAAAGAGACCCAGTACTTC.

The chain has TRBV20-1 and TRBJ2-2; 12 positions match TRBD2. This CDR3 has 14 residues. V shed 6 bases, J shed 4 bases, and the junction held 3 bases outside the gene matches. The germline gives CDR1 DFQATT, CDR2 SNEGSKA (reference sequence). The CDR3 region is CSAGLAGPTGELFF. CDR3 in DNA: TGCAGTGCAGGACTAGCGGGACCCACCGGGGAGCTGTTTTTT.

The V call is TRBV4-3, the J call TRBJ2-7; D unresolved. V lost 1 base to trimming and J lost 2 bases, with 9 bases between them. This CDR3 is built from 14 residues. Per the germline V gene, CDR1 is LGHNA and CDR2 is YSLEER. The CDR3: CASSQAGVAYEQYF. In nucleotides, the CDR3 is TGCGCCAGCAGCCAAGCGGGCGTAGCCTACGAGCAGTACTTC.

The chain uses TRBV15 and TRBJ2-5; 10 bases are shared with TRBD1. The V segment lost 1 base and the J segment 5 bases; nucleotides outside the gene matches: 4. Germline CDR1 LNHNV, CDR2 YYDKDF (reference sequence). This CDR3 is built from 15 residues. The DNA of the CDR3 is TGTGCCACCAGCAGAGGACAGGGGGCGGGGGAGACCCAGTACTTC. Encoded protein: CATSRGQGAGETQYF.

In this sample, this clonotype turned up a few times. This rearrangement joins TRBV7-8 to TRBJ1-1; D is possibly TRBD1 (5 bases). V was shortened by 2 bases and J by 7 bases, with 14 bases between the two germline ends. The CDR3 runs 14 residues. CDR1 is SGHVS, CDR2 FQNEAQ, per germline. The CDR3 spells CASSLLAGINEAFF. CDR3 coding DNA: TGTGCCAGCAGCTTACTGGCAGGGATAAATGAAGCTTTCTTT.

Many counts were recorded for this clonotype. The chain couples TRBV19 to TRBJ2-3; D might be TRBD1 or TRBD2, each matching 5 bases. The germline V and J ends were trimmed by 5 bases and 0 bases, with 15 bases remaining between them. This CDR3 region has 16 residues. Germline-derived CDR1 and CDR2 are LNHDA and SQIVND (reference sequence). The CDR3 loop is CASSLQPGLSTDTQYF. CDR3 in DNA: TGTGCCAGTAGTCTACAGCCGGGGCTGAGCACAGATACGCAGTATTTT. Variable domain in full (rest from reference TRBV19 and TRBJ2-3): DGGITQSPKYLFRKEGQNVTLSCEQNLNHDAMYWYRQDPGQGLRLIYYSQIVNDFQKGDIAEGYSVSREKKESFPLTVTSAQKNPTAFYLCASSLQPGLSTDTQYFGPGTRLTVL.

V is TRBV7-2 and J is TRBJ2-3, with 8 bases that match TRBD2. The CDR3 length is 15 residues. Germline V CDR1 and CDR2: SGHTA, FQGNSA. Unmatched junction bases numbered 6, after V lost 5 bases and J lost 2 bases. CDR3: CASSQNGGATDTQYF. The CDR3, as DNA: TGTGCCAGCAGCCAAAACGGGGGGGCCACAGATACGCAGTATTTT.

This clonotype was counted between two and nine times. The chain is built from TRBV11-2 and TRBJ2-2; 12 bases align to TRBD1. This CDR3 region has 15 residues. Unmatched junction bases numbered 5, after V lost 5 bases and J lost 7 bases. Germline CDR1 is SGHAT and CDR2 is FQNNGV. The CDR3: CASSPGQGAVGELFF. The DNA of the CDR3 is TGTGCCAGCAGCCCGGGACAGGGGGCGGTCGGGGAGCTGTTTTTT.

This chain uses TRBV6-1 with TRBJ1-5; 8 positions agree with TRBD1. After removal of 6 bases from V and 6 bases from J, the junction contained 7 bases not matched to a gene. The CDR3 spans 14 residues. Per germline, CDR1 MNHNS and CDR2 SASEGT. CDR3 amino acids: CASRAAGGGQPQHF. The CDR3 DNA follows: TGTGCCAGCAGAGCTGCAGGGGGCGGTCAGCCCCAGCATTTT.

This clonotype occurred many times. This chain connects TRBV10-3 to TRBJ2-1; 9 bases fit TRBD2. The CDR3 runs to 15 residues. Losses at the gene ends were 2 bases for V and 6 bases for J; bases not matched to a gene: 5. The germline gives CDR1 ENHRY, CDR2 SYGVKD. CDR3: CAISERGGAFNEQFF. The CDR3 DNA reads as TGTGCCATCAGTGAGCGCGGGGGGGCCTTCAATGAGCAGTTCTTC.

The chain recombines TRBV30 with TRBJ1-2; D is uncertain. The CDR3 covers 12 residues. Trimming left V 2 bases short and J 1 base short, with 5 bases between. Looked up from germline, CDR1 is GTSNPN and CDR2 is SVGIG (reference sequence). DNA for the CDR3: TGTGCCTGGAGTTCCCGTAACTATGGCTACACCTTC. Its protein product is CAWSSRNYGYTF.

The chain carries TRBV2 and TRBJ2-5; 8 nucleotides agree with TRBD1. CDR1 and CDR2 (germline): SNHLY, FYNNEI. V shed 8 bases, J shed 3 bases, and the junction held 11 bases outside the gene matches. The CDR3 sequence is 15 residues long. The CDR3 here is CASGQDRVGEETQYF. CDR3 bases: TGTGCCAGCGGCCAGGACAGGGTTGGGGAAGAGACCCAGTACTTC.